One T cell receptor beta chain is described in this entry. These data originate in a study of shared clonotypes between healthy human individuals. CD45RO-negative cells were positively selected for CCR7, leaving out terminally differentiated effector memory CD45RA+ cells. Deletions cut 3 bases from V and 2 bases from J, with 8 bases between. CDR3 length equals 14 residues. Germline lookup yields CDR1 SGDLS and CDR2 YYNGEE. Libraries were prepared by immunoSEQ multiplex PCR; TCRdb keeps only in-frame clonotypes and omits some of them. The repertoire consists of hundreds of thousands of clones, with around 92% occurring once and the leading ten covering about 25%.

The sample consisted of naive CD8+ T cells sorted from blood. The chain has TRBV9 and TRBJ2-2, with no clear D. The clonotype comes from a man aged 25-45 years in good health. The DNA of the CDR3 is TGTGCCAGCAGCGCGGACGGAAACACCGGGGAGCTGTTTTTT. Translated, it gives CASSADGNTGELFF.